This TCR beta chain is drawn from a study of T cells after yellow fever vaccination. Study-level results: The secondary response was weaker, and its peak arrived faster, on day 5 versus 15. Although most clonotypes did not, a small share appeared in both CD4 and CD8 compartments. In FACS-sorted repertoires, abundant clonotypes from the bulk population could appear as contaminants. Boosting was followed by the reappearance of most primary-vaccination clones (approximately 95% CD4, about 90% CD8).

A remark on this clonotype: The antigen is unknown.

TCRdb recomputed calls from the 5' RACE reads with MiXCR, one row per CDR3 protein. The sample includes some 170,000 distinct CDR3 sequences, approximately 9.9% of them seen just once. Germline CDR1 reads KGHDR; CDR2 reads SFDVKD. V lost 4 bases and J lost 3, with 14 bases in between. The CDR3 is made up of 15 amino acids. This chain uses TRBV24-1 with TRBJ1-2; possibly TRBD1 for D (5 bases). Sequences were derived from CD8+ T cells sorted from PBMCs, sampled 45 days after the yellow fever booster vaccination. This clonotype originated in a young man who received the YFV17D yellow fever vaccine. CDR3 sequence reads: CATSETTGTDYGYTF. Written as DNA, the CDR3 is TGTGCCACCAGTGAAACAACCGGGACGGACTATGGCTACACCTTC.